This T cell receptor beta chain was observed in a study of blood T cell repertoires in COVID-19. Study-level background: Sources were T cells, B-cell-depleted T cells, or PBMCs; the material itself was cDNA or gDNA.

Trimming removed 5 bases at V and 5 bases at J, with 12 bases between. This CDR3 is built from 14 residues. In germline, CDR1 is SGHVS, CDR2 FNYEAQ. Repertoires were generated with immunoSEQ multiplex PCR, while TCRdb's copy carries only in-frame clones and drops some. The data show around 290,000 clones, with around 86% seen just once and 1.5% to 2% held by the top ten. The material sequenced was PBMCs or T cells enriched from blood (not recorded which). The origin of this receptor is a woman aged 35 to 49 who had recovered from COVID-19. V is TRBV7-6 and J is TRBJ2-2; D not resolved. CDR3 nucleotide sequence: TGTGCCAGCAGCCAGCCCTGGCGGACCGGGGAGCTGTTTTTT. This encodes CASSQPWRTGELFF.